The T cell receptor (beta chain) under discussion was sequenced for a study of identical twins. Findings and caveats of the study: Recombination models fit unrelated individuals' TCR alpha sharing but underestimated twins'.

This clonotype was counted at least ten times. What it binds is not known. The germline gives CDR1 LGHDT, CDR2 YNNKEL (reference sequence). This CDR3 contains 16 residues. V lost 4 bases to trimming and J lost 5 bases; unmatched junction nucleotides: 12. TCRdb re-analysed the 5' RACE reads in MiXCR, keeping a single row per CDR3 protein. This table holds about 280,000 distinct CDR3 sequences, less than 9% found once. The same data also contributed to another study, on yellow fever vaccine responses in identical twins.

The receptor was isolated from a woman between 18 and 30 years old in good health. V is TRBV3-1 and J is TRBJ2-5; 8 bases map to TRBD2. The specimen was memory (CD45RO+) T cells sorted from blood. As DNA, the CDR3 is TGTGCCAGCAGCCCTCACCAAGGCGGGGGGCTGGAGACCCAGTACTTC. Its translation: CASSPHQGGGLETQYF.